Sequencing of this TCR beta chain was carried out in a study of T cell repertoires in cytomegalovirus infection. The CDR3 loop spans 16 amino acids. The V gene lost 2 bases and the J gene lost 5 bases, with 18 bases spanning the gap. CDR1 is MNHEY and CDR2 is SVGEGT in the germline V gene. TCRdb itself ran the reads through MiXCR, one entry per CDR3 protein. The sample has about 740,000 distinct CDR3 sequences; approximately 40% are singletons. The receptor comes from a human donor in good health (CMV status not recorded). Some clones in this sample may be carry-over from other donors' samples. The specimen was PBMCs. The gene calls are TRBV6-2 or TRBV6-3 and TRBJ1-1; tentative D call: TRBD1 (5 bases). The chain's CDR3 is CASSYRQTVLGTEAFF. CDR3 DNA: TGTGCCAGCAGTTACCGGCAGACAGTTCTGGGGACTGAAGCTTTCTTT.